This T cell receptor beta chain was found in a study of T cells after yellow fever vaccination. Looking at the study overall: Where fractions had low cell numbers, libraries were prepared from them with the SMART-Seq v4 Ultra Low Input RNA kit.

As TCR cDNA was made by 5'RACE template switching, a universal primer site and UMIs were added. TCRdb reprocessed the 5' RACE reads via MiXCR and lists one record per CDR3 protein. The table records around 610,000 distinct CDR3 sequences, approximately 13% of them present only once. The germline V and J ends were trimmed by 1 base and 2 bases, with 8 bases remaining between them. Germline V gene data show CDR1 as SGHTA and CDR2 as FQGNSA. The CDR3 is 14 amino acids. This clonotype has at least ten counts. The TCR sequence derives from a man in his thirties or forties who received the YFV17D yellow fever vaccine. V gene TRBV7-2 combines with J gene TRBJ1-2; no clear D gene. The sequences come from PBMCs, collected on the day of the yellow fever booster vaccination. The DNA for the CDR3 is TGTGCCAGCAGCTTAGATCGCCTAAACTATGGCTACACCTTC. Protein product: CASSLDRLNYGYTF.